This entry features one TCR beta chain sequence. Its target is not known. Both 60 Vbeta primers and 13 Jbeta primers went into the PCR. This table comes from immunoSEQ multiplex PCR, and its TCRdb copy is limited to in-frame clones, with some not included. The sample holds 150,000 to 200,000 clones, around 88% seen once. The entry originates in a study of cytomegalovirus exposure and HLA in healthy donors. Looking at the study overall: Earlier, 95 million to 120 million unique TCR beta sequences were recovered from around 180 million T cells by an analysis. Study-level findings and limits: Segments of the TCR beta V type were, in most cases, productive about 90% or about 30% of the time in an earlier analysis. Rarity held for most TCR sequences, but there were some public TCRs that occurred in many donors.

The CDR3 has 16 amino acids. Germline CDR1 is MDHEN and CDR2 is SYDVKM. Trimming took 5 bases from V and 0 from J, leaving 14 bases between them. The receptor comes from a woman aged 18-29 years in good health and CMV-seronegative. The V call is TRBV28, the J call TRBJ2-1, with a weak D call TRBD1 (6 bases). The sequencing sample was made of PBMCs. CDR3 coding DNA: TGTGCCAGCAGTGCCTACAGGGCTAGCTCCTACAATGAGCAGTTCTTC. This codes for CASSAYRASSYNEQFF.